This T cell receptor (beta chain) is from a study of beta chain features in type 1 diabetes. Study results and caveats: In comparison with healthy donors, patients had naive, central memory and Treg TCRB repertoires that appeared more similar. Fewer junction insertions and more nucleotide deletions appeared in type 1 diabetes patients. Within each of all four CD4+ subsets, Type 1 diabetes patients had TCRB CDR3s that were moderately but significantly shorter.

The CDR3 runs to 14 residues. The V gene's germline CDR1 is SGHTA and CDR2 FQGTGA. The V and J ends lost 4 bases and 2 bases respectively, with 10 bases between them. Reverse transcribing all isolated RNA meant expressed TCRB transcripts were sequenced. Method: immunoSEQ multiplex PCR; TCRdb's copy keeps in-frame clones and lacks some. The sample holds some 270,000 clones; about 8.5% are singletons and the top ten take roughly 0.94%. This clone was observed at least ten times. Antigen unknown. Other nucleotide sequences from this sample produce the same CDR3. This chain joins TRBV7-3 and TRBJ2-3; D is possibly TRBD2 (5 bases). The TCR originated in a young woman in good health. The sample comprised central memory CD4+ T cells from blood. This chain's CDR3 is CASSSDGNTDTQYF. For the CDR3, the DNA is TGTGCCAGCAGCTCGGACGGGAACACAGATACGCAGTATTTT.